Presented here are 14 T cell receptor beta chains from one specimen sequenced in a study of T cells in Graves' hyperthyroidism and ophthalmopathy. Researchers took RNA transcripts and amplified the TCR beta CDR3 regions from them. Initially, a first-round RT-PCR of the TCR CDR3 employed the HTBI primer set. TCRdb re-called the multiplex PCR reads through MiXCR, storing one row per CDR3 protein. The sample holds a few hundred thousand distinct CDR3 sequences; more than 15% are singletons and the top ten take approximately 18%. The sample was blood. All receptors come from a woman younger than 35 with Graves' ophthalmopathy.

This clonotype has at least ten counts. This chain uses TRBV6-1 with TRBJ2-7, with D hard to call. Trimming left V 1 base short and J 8 bases short, with 12 bases between. Germline CDR1 and CDR2: MNHNS and SASEGT. The CDR3 runs to 13 residues. In nucleotides, the CDR3 is TGTGCCAGCAGTGAAGATATTGGGGTCCAGCAGTACTTC. Protein: CASSEDIGVQQYF.

For this clonotype: One base away lies a much larger clone, so this may be a sequencing read error. This chain links TRBV2 with TRBJ1-1; a weak D match, TRBD1 (5 bases). V was cut by 10 bases and J by 6 bases, with 24 bases left in between. CDR3 size: 15 residues. CDR1 is SNHLY and CDR2 is FYNNEI in the germline V gene. CDR3 coding DNA: TGTGCCACCCCCCCCCGAGAGGGGCCCGGTCCTGAAGCTTTCTTT. Encoded protein: CATPPREGPGPEAFF.

The chain uses TRBV5-1 and TRBJ2-7, with D possibly called TRBD1 or TRBD2 (6 bases each). The CDR3 spans 14 residues. The V end was cut by 4 bases, the J end by 2 bases, with 13 bases between. Germline CDR1 reads SGHRS; CDR2 reads YFSETQ. In DNA, the CDR3 is TGCGCCAGCAGCGCCGGGGGCTCGGCCTACGAGCAGTACTTC. It is translated as CASSAGGSAYEQYF.

V gene TRBV7-3 combines with J gene TRBJ2-7; 13 bases agree with TRBD2. Per germline, CDR1 SGHTA and CDR2 FQGTGA. Trimming at V came to 5 bases and at J to 5 bases, leaving 15 bases not matched to a gene. The CDR3 extends over 18 amino acids. CDR3 sequence: CASSPLGGGLAGDDEQYF. Written as DNA, the CDR3 is TGTGCCAGCAGCCCCCTCGGGGGTGGACTAGCGGGAGACGACGAGCAGTACTTC. Combining the CDR3 with reference TRBV7-3 and TRBJ2-7 gives the whole variable domain GAGVSQTPSNKVTEKGKYVELRCDPISGHTALYWYRQSLGQGPEFLIYFQGTGAADDSGLPNDRFFAVRPEGSVSTLKIQRTERGDSAVYLCASSPLGGGLAGDDEQYFGPGTRLTVT.

This clonotype showed up many times. The chain is built from TRBV7-9 and TRBJ1-1; D not resolved. V lost 9 bases, J lost 0 bases, and 14 bases lay in between. The CDR3 is 14 residues long. Germline V gene lookup returns CDR1 SEHNR and CDR2 FQNEAQ (reference sequence). In DNA, the CDR3 is TGTGCCAGTGTTGAGGGAACTGTGAACACTGAAGCTTTCTTT. This codes for CASVEGTVNTEAFF.

This rearrangement joins TRBV18 to TRBJ1-1, with D possibly being TRBD1 (5 bases). The CDR3 length is 14 residues. In germline, CDR1 is KGHSH, CDR2 LQKENI. The V and J ends lost 0 bases and 5 bases respectively, with 10 bases between them. The CDR3 sequence is CASSPPLGRTEAFF. CDR3 coding DNA: TGTGCCAGCTCACCACCGCTGGGGCGGACTGAAGCTTTCTTT.

The rearrangement links TRBV6-2 or TRBV6-3 to TRBJ2-7, with D unclear. Germline V gene lookup returns CDR1 MNHEY and CDR2 SVGEGT. The CDR3 has 14 amino acids. Trimming stripped 3 bases from V and 2 bases from J, with 11 bases between. The CDR3: CASSYIDGPYEQYF. The DNA for the CDR3 is TGTGCCAGCAGTTATATCGACGGACCCTACGAGCAGTACTTC.

Many counts were recorded for this clonotype. The chain recombines TRBV3-1 with TRBJ2-1; TRBD2 matches 8 bases. The CDR3 runs to 16 residues. Germline assignment: CDR1 LGHDT and CDR2 YNNKEL (reference sequence). Unmatched junction bases numbered 10, after V lost 2 bases and J lost 7 bases. CDR3 amino acids: CASSQRPAGVGNEQFF. The DNA for the CDR3 is TGTGCCAGCAGCCAAAGACCAGCGGGAGTTGGGAATGAGCAGTTCTTC.

The rearrangement uses TRBV20-1 and TRBJ1-2; D is perhaps TRBD1 (6 bases). Germline assignment: CDR1 DFQATT and CDR2 SNEGSKA (reference sequence). The CDR3 is made up of 15 amino acids. Trimming left V 5 bases short and J 0 bases short, with 16 bases between. CDR3 sequence: CSADTGNGANYGYTF. In DNA, the CDR3 is TGCAGTGCTGACACAGGGAACGGAGCTAACTATGGCTACACCTTC.

This clonotype was picked up many times. The chain joins TRBV2 to TRBJ2-5; D uncertain. The CDR3 has 13 residues. The V gene lost 2 bases and the J gene lost 4 bases, with 8 bases spanning the gap. Germline V lookup: CDR1 SNHLY, CDR2 FYNNEI. CDR3 DNA: TGTGCCAGCAGTGAATCTGCGGTAGAGACCCAGTACTTC. Protein: CASSESAVETQYF.

At least ten counts were recorded for this clonotype. The V and J genes are TRBV20-1 and TRBJ2-5; TRBD1 matches at 7 bases. The CDR3 loop spans 15 amino acids. Trimming took 6 bases from V and 4 from J; bases not matched to a gene: 14. Per the germline V gene, CDR1 is DFQATT and CDR2 is SNEGSKA (reference sequence). CDR3 protein: CSALPQTGFGETQYF. In DNA form, the CDR3 reads TGCAGTGCCCTTCCCCAGACAGGGTTTGGAGAGACCCAGTACTTC.

In this sample, this clonotype turned up many times. The CDR3 bases are TGTGCCAGCAGCTCCGGAGGGAATGAGCAGTTCTTC. This sequence encodes CASSSGGNEQFF. This rearrangement joins TRBV11-3 to TRBJ2-1, with a possible D match to TRBD2 (6 bases). V was pared by 4 bases and J by 7 bases, with 8 bases between. The CDR3 is made up of 12 amino acids. Germline CDR1 reads SGHNT; CDR2 reads YENEEA.

The chain combines TRBV27 with TRBJ2-3, with 9 bases that match TRBD2. V was pared by 5 bases and J by 4 bases, with 4 bases of the junction left unmatched. Germline assignment: CDR1 MNHEY and CDR2 SMNVEV (reference sequence). The CDR3 extends over 14 amino acids. The CDR3 reads CASSRSGSADTQYF. Here the CDR3 DNA reads TGTGCCAGCAGTCGTAGCGGGAGTGCAGATACGCAGTATTTT.

The chain employs TRBV5-1 and TRBJ2-5; D is possibly TRBD1 or TRBD2 (5 bases each). This CDR3 spans 13 amino acids. Deletions cut 2 bases from V and 5 bases from J, with 10 bases between. Germline-derived CDR1 and CDR2 are SGHRS and YFSETQ. The CDR3, as DNA: TGCGCCAGCAGCTTTGGGGACCGGGAGACCCAGTACTTC. Amino acids: CASSFGDRETQYF.